This T cell receptor beta chain was observed in a study of CD8+ T cells in alopecia areata. Study summary: A 6-month period off drug followed tofacitinib, which lasted 6 to 18 months.

Reverse transcribed after extraction, RNA yielded cDNA as the sequencing template. TCRdb's table, derived via immunoSEQ multiplex PCR, lists solely in-frame clones and lacks some. Of roughly 200,000 clones in the sample, about 55% were seen once. Germline CDR1 reads LNHDA; CDR2 reads SQIVND (reference sequence). V was shortened by 8 bases and J by 4 bases, with 8 bases between the two germline ends. CDR3 length: 11 residues. This sample's treatment: oral pan-JAK inhibitor, 5-10 mg twice daily. The chain links TRBV19 to TRBJ2-5, with D possibly matching TRBD1 (7 bases). Here the sequenced sample was CD8+ T cells sorted from blood, taken at week 24, from a patient treated with tofacitinib. This TCR derives from a human donor with alopecia areata. The CDR3, as DNA: TGTGCCAGTCAGGGGGGAGAGACCCAGTACTTC. It codes for CASQGGETQYF.